This T cell receptor (beta chain) was obtained from a study of shared clonotypes between healthy human individuals. General study points: Only blood underwent sampling, and tissue repertoires likely differ. Though the depth was large, rarefaction showed that sorted-subset sequencing was incomplete. Clonotypes which were not shared had lower generation probabilities than clonotypes that all four donors shared.

As to this clone: The antigen remains unidentified.

Every immunoSEQ plate was one replicate of a subset's evenly spread DNA. TCRdb's table, derived via immunoSEQ multiplex PCR, lists solely in-frame clones and lacks some. The repertoire holds some 2,000,000 clones, with roughly 94% as singletons. V lost 4 bases and J lost 5, with 21 bases in between. From germline, CDR1 is SEHNR and CDR2 FQNEAQ (reference sequence). The CDR3 covers 17 residues. Material for sequencing was naive CD4+ T cells sorted from blood. Indicated subset: CD45RA+ positively selected. The clonotype was recovered from a man aged 18 to 29 in good health. This chain uses TRBV7-9 with TRBJ1-5, with a tentative D call TRBD1 (6 bases). The CDR3 DNA follows: TGTGCCAGCAGCTCCTCGTTGACAGGTGGGATCGATCAGCCCCAGCATTTT. Translating it yields CASSSSLTGGIDQPQHF.